The rows below give T cell receptor beta chains drawn from one sample of a study of chemoradiotherapy in HPV16-positive cancers. The data were produced by immunoSEQ multiplex PCR, yet TCRdb's version contains in-frame clones alone and is incomplete. The profile shows fewer than 40,000 clones, around 88% of them singletons. The specimen comprised blood, sampled from a patient who underwent chemoradiotherapy. The receptors derive from a human donor with HPV-associated anogenital cancer. Both conserved end residues are part of each CDR3. A D gene is named only where the DNA matches it firmly.

d_gene: NA; j_gene: TRBJ1-2; v_gene: TRBV4-1; CDR3nt: TGCGCCAGCAGCCAAGATTCCTGGGTTTACGGCTACACCTTC; CDR3aa: CASSQDSWVYGYTF
d_gene: TRBD2; j_gene: TRBJ2-7; v_gene: TRBV6-5; CDR3nt: TGTGCCAGCAGTTACTCGACGGGGAGGGACTTTTACGAGCAGTACTTC; CDR3aa: CASSYSTGRDFYEQYF
d_gene: NA; j_gene: TRBJ1-2; v_gene: TRBV27; CDR3nt: TGTGCCAGCAGTATCTCCTCGCTGGTTACGCCGAACTATGGCTACACCTTC; CDR3aa: CASSISSLVTPNYGYTF
d_gene: NA; j_gene: TRBJ1-4; v_gene: TRBV2; CDR3nt: TGTGCCAGCAGTGCGGATCGGGGGAATAATGAAAAACTGTTTTTT; CDR3aa: CASSADRGNNEKLFF
d_gene: TRBD1; j_gene: TRBJ1-2; v_gene: TRBV5-4; CDR3nt: TGTGCCAGCAGCTCGCAGGGGGCCTATGGCTACACCTTC; CDR3aa: CASSSQGAYGYTF
d_gene: TRBD1; j_gene: TRBJ2-3; v_gene: TRBV7-9; CDR3nt: TGTGCCAGCAGCTCGTGGACAGGGGGCCGGTTTGATACGCAGTATTTT; CDR3aa: CASSSWTGGRFDTQYF
d_gene: NA; j_gene: TRBJ2-1; v_gene: TRBV25-1; CDR3nt: TGTGCCAGCAGTGAATTTTTCGGGGAGCAGTTCTTC; CDR3aa: CASSEFFGEQFF
d_gene: TRBD1; j_gene: TRBJ1-1; v_gene: TRBV5-4; CDR3nt: TGTGCCAGCAGCTCACAGGGGATGAACACTGAAGCTTTCTTT; CDR3aa: CASSSQGMNTEAFF
d_gene: TRBD2; j_gene: TRBJ2-1; v_gene: TRBV4-2; CDR3nt: TGTGCCAGCAGCCAAGATAGGAGCGGGGGGGCCTATGAGCAGTTCTTC; CDR3aa: CASSQDRSGGAYEQFF
d_gene: NA; j_gene: TRBJ1-6; v_gene: TRBV10-3; CDR3nt: TGTGCCAGCAGACAGAGCTCCTATAATTCACCCCTCCACTTT; CDR3aa: CASRQSSYNSPLHF
d_gene: NA; j_gene: TRBJ1-2; v_gene: TRBV4-2; CDR3nt: TGTGCCAGCAGCCATGAGCAGCGGGCTAACTATGGCTACACCTTC; CDR3aa: CASSHEQRANYGYTF
d_gene: NA; j_gene: TRBJ1-2; v_gene: TRBV5-1; CDR3nt: TGCGCCAGCAGCTTGGGGGCGGGAAACTATGGCTACACCTTC; CDR3aa: CASSLGAGNYGYTF
d_gene: TRBD1; j_gene: TRBJ2-7; v_gene: TRBV2; CDR3nt: TGTGCCAGCAGTGATGTGGGCAGGGGGTCCGAGCAGTACTTC; CDR3aa: CASSDVGRGSEQYF
d_gene: NA; j_gene: TRBJ2-7; v_gene: TRBV19; CDR3nt: TGTGCCAGTAGTGTCTCCGGGACACTTACCTACGAGCAGTACTTC; CDR3aa: CASSVSGTLTYEQYF
d_gene: TRBD1; j_gene: TRBJ1-2; v_gene: TRBV5-4; CDR3nt: TGTGCCAGCAGCTTGGGGGACAGAGTGTTCTATGGCTACACCTTC; CDR3aa: CASSLGDRVFYGYTF
d_gene: NA; j_gene: TRBJ1-1; v_gene: TRBV4-2; CDR3nt: TGTGCCAGCAGCCAAGACCTATCGAACACTGAAGCTTTCTTT; CDR3aa: CASSQDLSNTEAFF
d_gene: TRBD2; j_gene: TRBJ2-1; v_gene: TRBV19; CDR3nt: TGTGCCAGCCGAACTAGCGGAGGGGCCAATGAGCAGTTCTTC; CDR3aa: CASRTSGGANEQFF
d_gene: NA; j_gene: TRBJ1-1; v_gene: TRBV10-3; CDR3nt: TGTGCCATCAGTGCTACGGGGCAGAACACTGAAGCTTTCTTT; CDR3aa: CAISATGQNTEAFF
d_gene: TRBD2; j_gene: TRBJ2-1; v_gene: TRBV6-6; CDR3nt: TGTGCCAGCAGTTCGGGACTAGGGGACGGCAATGAGCAGTTCTTC; CDR3aa: CASSSGLGDGNEQFF
d_gene: NA; j_gene: TRBJ2-3; v_gene: TRBV5-1; CDR3nt: TGCGCCAGCAGCTTGTCGGCCCCGGGGCTCGGGCTGAATACGCAGTATTTT; CDR3aa: CASSLSAPGLGLNTQYF
d_gene: TRBD1; j_gene: TRBJ2-2; v_gene: TRBV4-2; CDR3nt: TGTGCCAGCAGCCGGATAACCGGTGGCAGGGGGTACCCCGGGGAGCTGTTTTTT; CDR3aa: CASSRITGGRGYPGELFF
d_gene: NA; j_gene: TRBJ1-1; v_gene: TRBV7-9; CDR3nt: TGTGCCAGCACCTGGGGTCCAGGGAAGATGAACACTGAAGCTTTCTTT; CDR3aa: CASTWGPGKMNTEAFF
d_gene: NA; j_gene: TRBJ1-5; v_gene: TRBV30; CDR3nt: TGTGCCTGGAGTCCCCCTGGAAGGGCTTATAGCAATCAGCCCCAGCATTTT; CDR3aa: CAWSPPGRAYSNQPQHF
d_gene: TRBD1; j_gene: TRBJ2-7; v_gene: TRBV29-1; CDR3nt: TGCAGCGTTGGAGGGGGCCAGGGGACCTACGAGCAGTACTTC; CDR3aa: CSVGGGQGTYEQYF